The 5 T cell receptor beta chains below all came from one sample that was sequenced in a study of blood T cell repertoires in COVID-19 (dated by TCRdb to between 2020 and 2021). The library relied on the immunoSEQ multiplex PCR assay. TCRdb provides this immuneACCESS table in a form limited to in-frame rearrangements. Some clones are lacking; in checked studies, under half of them reflect an unresolved V gene, and why the rest are absent is not known. The sample yields about 270,000 clones; roughly nine tenths were counted once. Less than 5% of the sample comes from the top ten. Sequencing used peripheral blood. These receptors originate from a man in his fifties or sixties who had recovered from COVID-19.

This clone was seen once. The V gene is TRBV7-2, the J gene TRBJ2-3, with 9 bases aligning to TRBD2. CDR3 length: 13 residues. The V and J ends lost 1 base and 8 bases, in that order; junction bases with no gene match: 1. Looked up from germline, CDR1 is SGHTA and CDR2 is FQGNSA. The CDR3 bases are TGTGCCAGCAGCTTAGAGGGACTAGCTACGCAGTATTTT. Its translation: CASSLEGLATQYF.

The rearrangement joins TRBV18 to TRBJ2-7; 7 nucleotides align to TRBD1. With V trimmed by 0 bases and J by 7 bases, 0 bases remained unmatched. This CDR3 is 12 amino acids long. The germline V gene encodes CDR1 KGHSH and CDR2 LQKENI. The CDR3 sequence: CASSPPTGEQYF. The CDR3 bases are TGTGCCAGCTCACCACCGACAGGGGAGCAGTACTTC.

This chain uses TRBV7-2 with TRBJ1-1; D gene unclear. V was shortened by 5 bases and J by 0 bases, with 7 bases between the two germline ends. This CDR3 is 13 amino acids long. Looked up from germline, CDR1 is SGHTA and CDR2 is FQGNSA. CDR3 protein: CASSPPVNTEAFF. In DNA, the CDR3 is TGTGCCAGCAGCCCCCCCGTGAACACTGAAGCTTTCTTT.

The chain recombines TRBV11-2 with TRBJ2-3, with 7 bases aligning to TRBD2. Germline-derived CDR1 and CDR2 are SGHAT and FQNNGV. V was pared by 1 base and J by 8 bases, with 9 bases of the junction left unmatched. This CDR3 comprises 15 residues. The chain's CDR3 is CASSLGGTTLPTQYF. The CDR3 bases are TGTGCCAGCAGCTTAGGGGGGACTACCCTTCCTACGCAGTATTTT.

The genes are TRBV7-3 and TRBJ2-2; D is unclear. CDR3 length equals 13 residues. Deletions cut 3 bases from V and 1 base from J, with 3 bases between. The germline V gene encodes CDR1 SGHTA and CDR2 FQGTGA. The CDR3 DNA reads TGTGCCAGCAGCTTTCGGAACACCGGGGAGCTGTTTTTT. This encodes CASSFRNTGELFF.